The sequence of this T cell receptor beta chain was determined in a study of T-cell memory formation after mild COVID-19. On the study more broadly: TCR clusters showed largely donor specificity.

TCRdb re-called the 5' RACE reads with MiXCR, one entry per CDR3 protein. Of 350,000 to 450,000 distinct CDR3 sequences listed, over 25% are singletons. The length of the CDR3 is 16 residues. Germline V CDR1 and CDR2: MNHNS, SASEGT. Trimming stripped 0 bases from V and 5 bases from J, with 15 bases between. Study-level points and caveats: Cross-reactive memory appears to have joined, as suggested by some responding clones showing up in pre-infection memory. Second-wave clones with a day 37 peak had unconfirmed SARS-CoV-2 specificity. CD4+ contracting clones were found mainly in CM and EM, and CD8+ ones in EMRA.

With respect to this clonotype: The antigen is not known.

The TCR originated in an adult woman who had mild COVID-19 (a few samples of this study predate the infection). Cell type and time point are not known. The gene calls are TRBV6-1 and TRBJ2-3, with D tentatively TRBD2 (6 bases). Material: PBMCs or a T cell subset sorted from them (not recorded which). The CDR3 spells CASSEALGGLRDTQYF. The DNA for the CDR3 is TGTGCCAGCAGTGAAGCCCTGGGGGGTCTTAGAGATACGCAGTATTTT.